This record looks at one T cell receptor (beta chain) sequence and its context. Antigen specificity is unknown. The CDR3 has 15 residues. CDR1 DFQATT and CDR2 SNEGSKA come from the germline V gene (reference sequence). J gave up 2 bases and V 5 bases, and 11 bases lay outside the gene matches. The data are from a study of CD8 T cells in ankylosing spondylitis. General observations from the study: Ankylosing spondylitis blood appeared to carry a characteristic TCR beta motif of roughly 8 highly homologous variants. Matched ankylosing spondylitis synovial fluid reportedly contained a significantly enriched population of disease-linked clones.

Generation of TCR beta libraries employed quantitative 5'-RACE incorporating molecular barcodes. TCRdb used MiXCR to reprocess the 5' RACE reads, holding one entry per CDR3 protein. The sample includes under 250,000 distinct CDR3 sequences, roughly 32% seen only once; the top ten take about 4%. The sequencing sample was made of blood, either unsorted or a sorted T cell fraction (not recorded which). V is TRBV20-1 and J is TRBJ2-5, with TRBD1 identical over 7 bases. The receptor was isolated from a male donor with ankylosing spondylitis or in good health (not recorded which). This CDR3 reads CSALSFKGAQETQYF. The CDR3 DNA sequence: TGCAGTGCTTTGTCTTTTAAGGGGGCACAAGAGACCCAGTACTTC.